The T cell receptor beta chain described here comes from a study of control samples from healthy donors and cancer patients. TCRdb's table, derived via immunoSEQ multiplex PCR, lists solely in-frame clones and lacks some. The repertoire holds roughly 80,000 clones, with roughly 86% as singletons. The CDR3 runs 13 residues. Germline CDR1 SGHAT, CDR2 FQDESV (reference sequence). The V and J ends lost 7 bases and 7 bases respectively, with 11 bases between them. The receptor was derived from a man aged 45 to 65 in good health. The rearrangement uses TRBV11-1 and TRBJ1-6; D gene ambiguous. What was sequenced was blood. The CDR3 DNA is TGTGCCAGCACCGGACGGGCAAATTCACCCCTCCACTTT. As protein: CASTGRANSPLHF.